The 3 T cell receptor beta chains in this list originate from one sample, sequenced in a study of CD8 T cells in Susac syndrome. RNA, at about 0.45 to 1 ug, was reverse transcribed with random hexamers. TCRdb reanalysed the immunoSEQ multiplex PCR reads using MiXCR and keeps one entry per CDR3 protein. The sample holds around 71,000 distinct CDR3 sequences, 95% to 96% seen once. The sequencing sample was made of CD4+ T cells from PBMCs. The receptors originated from a human donor with multiple sclerosis.

This clonotype was seen once. This chain connects TRBV7-2 to TRBJ1-2; D perhaps matches TRBD1 (5 bases). Trimming left V 1 base short and J 3 bases short, with 9 bases between. The CDR3 covers 14 residues. Germline-derived CDR1 and CDR2 are SGHTA and FQGNSA. The CDR3 reads CASSLVRGDYGYTF. CDR3 nucleotide sequence: TGTGCCAGCAGCTTAGTCCGGGGGGACTATGGCTACACCTTC. Complete variable domain (other parts from reference TRBV7-2 and TRBJ1-2): GAGVSQSPSNKVTEKGKDVELRCDPISGHTALYWYRQSLGQGLEFLIYFQGNSAPDKSGLPSDRFSAERTGGSVSTLTIQRTQQEDSAVYLCASSLVRGDYGYTFGSGTRLTVV.

This clonotype was seen a single time. V gene TRBV19 combines with J gene TRBJ1-5; no definite D call. This CDR3 has 11 residues. The V end lost 11 bases, the J end lost 8 bases, and 13 bases lay between the germline ends. Germline assignment: CDR1 LNHDA and CDR2 SQIVND (reference sequence). The CDR3 loop reads CAGRLEEPQHF. The CDR3 DNA reads TGTGCCGGCAGACTGGAGGAGCCCCAGCATTTT.

The rearrangement joins TRBV6-5 to TRBJ2-1; TRBD2 aligns across 13 bases. Germline V gives CDR1 MNHEY, CDR2 SVGAGI. The CDR3 runs 16 residues. V lost 0 bases and J lost 7; bases outside the gene matches: 3. The CDR3 here is CASSYSGLAGSNEQFF. The CDR3 DNA follows: TGTGCCAGCAGTTACTCGGGACTAGCGGGATCGAATGAGCAGTTCTTC.